This T cell receptor beta chain was identified during a study of T cell responses to AZD1222 COVID-19 vaccine (dated by TCRdb to 2020 to 2022). In terms of the full investigation: AZD1222 recipients given second doses at about 4 weeks or at about 12 weeks were pooled, since spike-specific TCR depth and breadth were not found to differ between the two schedules. Trial participants were enrolled into age subgroups of 18-55, 56-69 and 70-plus years, which contained approximately 150, 28 and 58 TCR-sequenced participants, respectively. TCR sequencing was performed for 230 to 250 trial participants, of whom about 200 were given two doses of AZD1222 and around 25 were given two doses of MenACWY control vaccine. Here is what the overall study found, with its caveats: The 56-69-year group was small, and its depth increase did not reach significance, likely because of low power. The vaccine-associated CD4 TCRs covered the entire spike protein, and the dominant responses fell in regions 160-218 and 743-854. Because no samples from the day 14 peak response were available, repertoires could be characterized only after the peak T cell response. After two AZD1222 doses, both the breadth and the depth of spike-specific TCRs were significantly higher than at day 0 and than in MenACWY recipients. Conclusions about previously exposed vaccinees were limited because only five to seven AZD1222 recipients were SARS-CoV-2 seropositive at baseline. Participants were mostly white British and included more females than males, and it was suggested by the authors that clonal diversity may have been underestimated. Nearly half of unique spike-specific TCRs reportedly recognized epitopes outside regions mutated in the B.1.351 and B.1.1.7 variants.

The time point label, as the study defines it: baseline before first vaccination. The vaccinee samples were drawn from two UK trials, COV001 and COV002, one of which was a single-blind randomized controlled phase 2/3 trial testing AZD1222 (ChAdOx1 nCoV-19) in healthy adults. For TCRbeta chain sequencing, PBMC samples were collected from trial participants at day 0 and at day 28 after the second dose. The CDR3 regions of human TCRbeta chains were subjected to immunosequencing. The original pipeline was this. TCRs in the repertoires were compared against a reference library of SARS-CoV-2-specific TCRs that had been generated with the MIRA antigen-specificity platform. Breadth was defined as the fraction of unique TCRs that were SARS-CoV-2-associated, and depth was defined as the fraction of total T cells that were SARS-CoV-2-associated. Using the MIRA data, each spike-specific TCR was assigned both to the spike region to which the TCR was reactive and to a CD4 or CD8 class. Log10-transformed breadth and depth values were compared by one-way ANOVA with Sidak's multiple comparisons tests. TCRdb's version of the immuneACCESS table is confined to in-frame rearrangements and falls short of the full clone set. An unresolved V gene accounts for under half of the shortfall where checked; the remainder is of unknown origin. V, J and clone size derive from that table, while D and trimming were established from the DNA sequence. The sample table holds some 110,000 clones, of which approximately 83% were seen once. The ten largest clonotypes hold approximately 10% of the sample.

Comments on this clone: The specificity of this receptor is unknown. No much larger clone is present one base from it, and per-base qualities are unavailable.

The CDR3 covers 15 residues, taking in both the cysteine and the phenylalanine. Only the CDR3 DNA is retained, 45 bases long and in frame from the first base. From V the trimming removes 6 bases and from J it removes 0 bases, while the gene matches leave 5 bases of the junction unaccounted for. CDR1 is given as MDHEN and CDR2 as SYDVKM, both from the germline V gene. The origin of this receptor is an adult in good health. The material sequenced was peripheral blood, taken on day 0 of AZD1222 vaccination. The sequence is built from TRBV28 and TRBJ1-2, with 9 bases matching TRBD1. The nucleotide sequence reads TGTGCCAGCAGCCCGGGACAGGGCCCTAACTATGGCTACACCTTC. This gives the protein CASSPGQGPNYGYTF.